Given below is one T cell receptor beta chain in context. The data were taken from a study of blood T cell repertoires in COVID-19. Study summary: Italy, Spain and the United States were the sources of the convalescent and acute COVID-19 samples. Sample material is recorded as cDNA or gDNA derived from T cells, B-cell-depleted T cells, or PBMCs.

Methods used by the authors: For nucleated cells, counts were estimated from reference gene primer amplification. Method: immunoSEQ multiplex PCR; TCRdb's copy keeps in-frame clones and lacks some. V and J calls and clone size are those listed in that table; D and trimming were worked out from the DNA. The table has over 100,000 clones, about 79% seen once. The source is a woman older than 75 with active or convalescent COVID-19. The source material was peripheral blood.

DNA for the CDR3: TGTGCCAGCAGCTTATCAGGGGGCACTGAAGCTTTCTTT. It translates to CASSLSGGTEAFF. The chain couples TRBV7-9 to TRBJ1-1; TRBD1 aligns across 7 bases. The CDR3 sequence is 13 residues long. With V trimmed by 2 bases and J by 4 bases, 1 base remained unmatched. Germline values: CDR1 SEHNR, CDR2 FQNEAQ (reference sequence).